The rows below give T cell receptor beta chains drawn from one sample of a study of early T cells in non-severe SARS-CoV-2 infection. TCRdb redid the calling of the 5' RACE reads with MiXCR, one entry per CDR3 protein. Here the sample spans roughly 100,000 distinct CDR3 sequences, approximately 13% being singletons. Sample: whole blood. Receptors originate from an adult who was a healthcare worker with PCR-confirmed SARS-CoV-2 infection or an uninfected control (not recorded which). Both conserved end residues are part of each CDR3. The order of the fields is CDR3 protein, CDR3 DNA, D gene, clone size, J gene, V gene. A D gene is named only where the DNA matches it firmly. Some rows have no size entry. The others give once, few or many, or a class for an expanded clone.

CASSQVAYEQFF | TGTGCCAGCAGCCAAGTGGCCTATGAGCAGTTCTTC | - | many | TRBJ2-1 | TRBV14
CASSQEIQGAVGNQPQHF | TGCGCCAGCAGCCAAGAAATCCAGGGGGCGGTTGGCAATCAGCCCCAGCATTTT | TRBD1 | few | TRBJ1-5 | TRBV4-1
CSVENPLGQYF | TGCAGCGTTGAAAACCCTCTGGGGCAGTATTTT | - | few | TRBJ2-3 | TRBV29-1
CATRSGVDEQFF | TGTGCCACCCGCAGCGGGGTGGATGAGCAGTTCTTC | TRBD2 | few | TRBJ2-1 | TRBV2
CSAVQGHAGNTIYF | TGCAGTGCCGTACAGGGGCACGCGGGAAACACCATATATTTT | TRBD1 | - | TRBJ1-3 | TRBV20-1
CASRGQGTYEQYF | TGCGCCAGCAGGGGACAGGGAACCTACGAGCAGTACTTC | TRBD1 | few | TRBJ2-7 | TRBV10-2
CASRPRARGANVLTF | TGTGCAAGTCGCCCTCGAGCAAGAGGGGCCAACGTCCTGACTTTC | - | - | TRBJ2-6 | TRBV12-2
CASSLTGNSMNTEAFF | TGTGCCAGCAGTCTTACAGGGAATTCTATGAACACTGAAGCTTTCTTT | - | - | TRBJ1-1 | TRBV6-5
CASQAQSTDNEQFF | TGTGCCAGCCAGGCCCAATCGACGGACAATGAGCAGTTCTTC | - | many | TRBJ2-1 | TRBV7-9
CASSLGVGEWEKLFF | TGTGCCAGCAGCTTAGGTGTAGGGGAGTGGGAAAAACTGTTTTTT | - | few | TRBJ1-4 | TRBV7-2
CSATDRGGQPQHF | TGCAGTGCAACCGACAGGGGCGGACAGCCCCAGCATTTT | TRBD1 | many | TRBJ1-5 | TRBV20-1
CSAQTGGRTDTQYF | TGCAGCGCCCAGACAGGGGGCAGGACAGATACGCAGTATTTT | TRBD1 | - | TRBJ2-3 | TRBV29-1
CASSEGLAGGHEQFF | TGTGCCAGCAGCGAGGGACTAGCGGGGGGGCATGAGCAGTTCTTC | TRBD2 | - | TRBJ2-1 | TRBV9
CSARQKSYEQYF | TGCAGTGCTAGACAGAAATCCTACGAGCAGTACTTC | - | many | TRBJ2-7 | TRBV20-1
CASSEWTENYGYTF | TGTGCCAGCAGTGAGTGGACGGAAAACTATGGCTACACCTTC | - | - | TRBJ1-2 | TRBV6-1
CSAAQGLTEAFF | TGCAGTGCTGCACAGGGACTCACTGAAGCTTTCTTT | - | many | TRBJ1-1 | TRBV20-1
CSVDKGNYGYTF | TGCAGCGTTGATAAGGGAAACTATGGCTACACCTTC | - | few | TRBJ1-2 | TRBV29-1
CASSYSVGSSSGANVLTF | TGTGCCAGCAGTTACTCAGTAGGTTCAAGCTCTGGGGCCAACGTCCTGACTTTC | - | few | TRBJ2-6 | TRBV6-5
CASSAAYTEAFF | TGTGCCAGCAGTGCGGCGTACACTGAAGCTTTCTTT | - | few | TRBJ1-1 | TRBV6-1
CASSQYETTGHQTQYF | TGTGCCAGCAGCCAATACGAGACTACAGGACATCAGACCCAGTACTTC | - | few | TRBJ2-5 | TRBV3-1
CASSQDVARSYF | TGTGCCAGCAGCCAAGACGTGGCCCGGAGTTACTTC | - | - | TRBJ2-5 | TRBV3-1
CATSDFDTGELFF | TGTGCCACCAGTGATTTCGACACCGGGGAGCTGTTTTTT | - | many | TRBJ2-2 | TRBV24-1
CTSSSWATDGYTF | TGTACCAGCAGCTCCTGGGCCACTGATGGCTACACCTTC | - | - | TRBJ1-2 | TRBV7-2
CASSLAQATYEQYF | TGTGCCAGCAGCTTAGCGCAGGCCACCTACGAGCAGTACTTC | - | - | TRBJ2-7 | TRBV7-6
CSVPTGRYTEAFF | TGCAGCGTCCCGACAGGCCGGTACACTGAAGCTTTCTTT | - | many | TRBJ1-1 | TRBV29-1
CASSRTGAMTGELFF | TGTGCCAGCAGCCGAACAGGGGCGATGACCGGGGAGCTGTTTTTT | TRBD1 | many | TRBJ2-2 | TRBV12-3/TRBV12-4
CASSLAPGTRNEKLFF | TGTGCCAGCAGCTTAGCGCCTGGGACACGGAATGAAAAACTGTTTTTT | - | many | TRBJ1-4 | TRBV7-8
CASSLAGESSYEQYF | TGTGCCAGCAGCTTAGCGGGGGAGAGTTCCTACGAGCAGTACTTC | - | many | TRBJ2-7 | TRBV7-2
CASTQGGQLSYNEQFF | TGTGCCAGCACGCAGGGAGGCCAACTCTCCTACAATGAGCAGTTCTTC | - | - | TRBJ2-1 | TRBV28
CASSLGARRETQYF | TGTGCCAGCAGCTTAGGGGCACGCCGAGAGACCCAGTACTTC | - | - | TRBJ2-5 | TRBV7-2
CASSPQGGQETQYF | TGTGCCAGCAGTCCCCAGGGAGGGCAAGAGACCCAGTACTTC | TRBD2 | - | TRBJ2-5 | TRBV12-3/TRBV12-4
CASSETSGGPHTDTQYF | TGTGCCAGCAGCGAGACTAGCGGGGGTCCCCACACAGATACGCAGTATTTT | TRBD2 | - | TRBJ2-3 | TRBV7-8
CASSSGLAGGFYEQYF | TGTGCCAGCAGCTCGGGACTAGCGGGGGGGTTCTACGAGCAGTACTTC | TRBD2 | - | TRBJ2-7 | TRBV11-2
CSVHRGRTRGVRDEQFF | TGCAGCGTTCACAGGGGGCGGACTAGAGGGGTGAGGGATGAGCAGTTCTTC | TRBD1 | few | TRBJ2-1 | TRBV29-1
CATSDPGAGGNSPLHF | TGTGCCACCAGTGACCCCGGGGCAGGAGGGAATTCACCCCTCCACTTT | - | many | TRBJ1-6 | TRBV24-1
CASSSFSPGRASGNTIYF | TGCGCCAGCAGCTCCTTTTCTCCAGGGCGAGCTTCTGGAAACACCATATATTTT | - | - | TRBJ1-3 | TRBV5-1
CSARSFDKNTEAFF | TGCAGTGCAAGGAGTTTCGACAAGAACACTGAAGCTTTCTTT | - | few | TRBJ1-1 | TRBV20-1
CASLGGGRGILGNTIYF | TGTGCCAGCCTTGGGGGAGGCAGAGGGATTCTAGGAAACACCATATATTTT | - | - | TRBJ1-3 | TRBV10-3
CASSLGGVRTDSPLHF | TGTGCCAGCAGTTTAGGAGGGGTAAGAACGGATTCACCCCTCCACTTT | - | many | TRBJ1-6 | TRBV12-3/TRBV12-4
CASSGSRQEYPQHF | TGTGCCAGCAGTGGTAGTAGACAGGAGTATCCCCAGCATTTT | - | many | TRBJ1-5 | TRBV2
CASSRTGRPGSCFF | - | - | - | TRBJ2-2 | TRBV23-1
CASSLLPGLAGGPEYNEQFF | TGTGCCAGCAGCCTCTTACCTGGACTAGCGGGGGGGCCGGAGTACAATGAGCAGTTCTTC | TRBD2 | many | TRBJ2-1 | TRBV3-1
CASSPEPGREDYGYTF | TGCGCCAGCAGCCCCGAACCGGGCAGGGAGGACTATGGCTACACCTTC | - | few | TRBJ1-2 | TRBV4-3